Following are 32 T cell receptor beta chains from one sample sequenced in a study of T cells in Graves' hyperthyroidism and ophthalmopathy. TCR beta CDR3 region amplification was performed from RNA transcripts. During a first-round RT-PCR of the TCR CDR3, the HTBI primer set was used. TCRdb processed the multiplex PCR reads anew with MiXCR; each CDR3 protein has one entry. This table holds 550,000 to 700,000 distinct CDR3 sequences, around 45% found once. The sequenced material came from peripheral blood or thyroid tissue (not recorded which). Receptor source: an adult woman with Graves' disease, either hyperthyroidism or ophthalmopathy (not recorded which).

This clonotype was counted many times. The V call is TRBV20-1, the J call TRBJ1-5; D gene uncertain. V dropped 1 base and J dropped 5 bases, with 9 bases sitting between them. CDR1 is DFQATT, CDR2 SNEGSKA, per germline (reference sequence). This CDR3 spans 13 amino acids. This chain's CDR3 is CSARVTNDQPQHF. CDR3 sequence (DNA): TGCAGTGCTAGAGTAACAAACGATCAGCCCCAGCATTTT.

This clonotype was recorded many times. This chain links TRBV2 with TRBJ2-2, with TRBD1 matching over 8 bases. The CDR3 is made up of 16 amino acids. J gave up 7 bases and V 5 bases, and 12 bases lay outside the gene matches. Germline V gene data show CDR1 as SNHLY and CDR2 as FYNNEI. CDR3 sequence: CASSIGSQGVSGELFF. DNA for the CDR3: TGTGCCAGCAGTATAGGTTCACAGGGGGTCAGCGGGGAGCTGTTTTTT.

The chain couples TRBV2 to TRBJ1-2; 9 bases are a match to TRBD1. Germline values: CDR1 SNHLY, CDR2 FYNNEI. The V segment lost 8 bases and the J segment 6 bases; nucleotides outside the gene matches: 10. This CDR3 is 14 amino acids long. This chain's CDR3 is CASVERDRDDGYTF. The CDR3 region has the DNA TGTGCCAGCGTTGAAAGGGACAGGGATGATGGCTACACCTTC.

The J gene is TRBJ2-7, the V gene TRBV7-9, with TRBD1 matching 10 bases. The germline V gene has CDR1 SEHNR and CDR2 FQNEAQ (reference sequence). The V segment lost 5 bases and the J segment 7 bases; nucleotides outside the gene matches: 8. The CDR3 has 14 amino acids. The CDR3 sequence is CASSEPTGGREQYF. The CDR3 DNA reads as TGTGCCAGCAGCGAACCGACAGGGGGCAGGGAGCAGTACTTC. Full variable domain (missing parts from reference TRBV7-9 and TRBJ2-7): DTGVSQNPRHKITKRGQNVTFRCDPISEHNRLYWYRQTLGQGPEFLTYFQNEAQLEKSRLLSDRFSAERPKGSFSTLEIQRTEQGDSAMYLCASSEPTGGREQYFGPGTRLTVT.

This chain connects TRBV11-2 to TRBJ2-7; 12 bases map to TRBD2. Trimming removed 1 base from V and 5 bases from J; junction bases left unmatched: 9. Germline V gene data show CDR1 as SGHAT and CDR2 as FQNNGV. This CDR3 is built from 17 residues. The chain's CDR3 is CASSLVRLAGVSNEQYF. CDR3 bases: TGTGCCAGCAGCTTAGTCCGACTAGCGGGAGTCAGCAACGAGCAGTACTTC.

This clonotype was seen many times. The J gene is TRBJ2-6, the V gene TRBV9, with TRBD2 matching 9 bases. The J segment lost 0 bases and the V segment lost 3 bases, leaving 7 bases of the junction unmatched. The germline V gene has CDR1 SGDLS and CDR2 YYNGEE. The CDR3 has 18 amino acids. The CDR3: CASSDLLAGFSGANVLTF. In DNA form, the CDR3 reads TGTGCCAGCAGCGACTTACTAGCGGGCTTCTCTGGGGCCAACGTCCTGACTTTC.

The chain uses TRBV6-1 and TRBJ1-2, with 9 bases lining up with TRBD1. From germline, CDR1 is MNHNS and CDR2 SASEGT. Trimming cost V 7 bases and J 4 bases; bases outside gene matches: 4. This CDR3 is 13 amino acids long. The CDR3 region has the DNA TGTGCCAGCATGGGACAGGGTACCTATGGCTACACCTTC. Translated, it gives CASMGQGTYGYTF.

J is TRBJ1-6 and V is TRBV10-3; D uncertain. The germline gives CDR1 ENHRY, CDR2 SYGVKD. V was pared by 5 bases and J by 7 bases, with 6 bases between. CDR3 length: 12 residues. The DNA for the CDR3 is TGTGCCATCAGTTCCCAGAATTCACCCCTCCACTTT. Protein product: CAISSQNSPLHF.

This clonotype was found a few times. CDR3 in amino acids: CSVGAEYEQYF. As DNA, the CDR3 is TGCAGCGTTGGGGCAGAATACGAGCAGTACTTC. V is TRBV29-1 and J is TRBJ2-7; D is uncertain. CDR3 length: 11 amino acids. Trimming removed 4 bases from V and 4 bases from J, with 8 bases in between. In germline, CDR1 is SQVTM, CDR2 ANQGSEA.

The chain combines TRBV15 with TRBJ2-2; unclear D gene. V was cut by 1 base and J by 8 bases, with 5 bases left in between. CDR3 length: 12 residues. Per germline, CDR1 LNHNV and CDR2 YYDKDF (reference sequence). The CDR3 sequence: CATSRVAGELFF. CDR3 sequence (DNA): TGTGCCACCAGCAGAGTCGCTGGGGAGCTGTTTTTT.

Of note for this clonotype: A read error is possible here, since a much larger clone lies one base away. The chain couples TRBV20-1 to TRBJ2-7; TRBD2 matches 14 bases. This CDR3 region has 19 residues. From germline, CDR1 is DFQATT and CDR2 SNEGSKA (reference sequence). This CDR3 reads CSAPETRLAGGPGSYEQCF. CDR3 coding DNA: TGCAGTGCCCCAGAGACGAGACTAGCGGGAGGGCCGGGCTCCTACGAGCAGTGCTTC.

Points on this clonotype: Because the CDR3's place on the DNA is in doubt, the DNA is left out and the CDR3 is given as listed by TCRdb. The chain recombines TRBV7-9 with TRBJ1-1. With termini counted, the CDR3 has 23 amino acids. Germline V gene sequence: CDR1 SEHNR, CDR2 FQNEAQ (reference sequence). CDR3 region: CASSPDSRSYEQYFGPELTGAFF.

This clonotype was picked up one time. The CDR3 nucleotides are TGCAGCGTTGAAGCGGGAGGGTCCCAGTACTTC. Translating it yields CSVEAGGSQYF. The rearrangement uses TRBV29-1 and TRBJ2-5; 8 bases align to TRBD2. The CDR3 covers 11 residues. The V gene end was trimmed by 1 base and the J gene end by 9 bases; junction bases not matched to a gene: 1. Germline assignment: CDR1 SQVTM and CDR2 ANQGSEA.

This clonotype showed up many times. J is TRBJ1-1 and V is TRBV5-1, with 8 bases that match TRBD1. The V gene's germline CDR1 is SGHRS and CDR2 YFSETQ. The CDR3 extends over 15 amino acids. Trimming took 2 bases from V and 8 from J; bases not matched to a gene: 11. CDR3 residues: CASSFTPGQDPEAFF. The CDR3 DNA reads as TGCGCCAGCAGCTTCACACCGGGACAGGACCCCGAAGCTTTCTTT.

This clonotype was counted many times. The gene calls are TRBV10-3 and TRBJ2-5; 15 nucleotides match TRBD2. Losses at the gene ends were 10 bases for V and 5 bases for J; bases not matched to a gene: 8. Per germline, CDR1 ENHRY and CDR2 SYGVKD. This CDR3 contains 15 residues. The CDR3 loop is CATTRTSGGEETQYF. The DNA of the CDR3 is TGTGCCACCACCAGGACTAGCGGGGGGGAGGAGACCCAGTACTTC.

In its sample, this clonotype was seen many times. This rearrangement joins TRBV24-1 to TRBJ2-7, with 8 bases fitting TRBD1. Losses at the gene ends were 7 bases for V and 0 bases for J; bases not matched to a gene: 7. CDR3 length: 15 residues. The germline V gene encodes CDR1 KGHDR and CDR2 SFDVKD. CDR3 bases: TGTGCCACCAGAAGGACAGGGCTAAACTCCTACGAGCAGTACTTC. Translation gives CATRRTGLNSYEQYF.

The V call is TRBV7-2, the J call TRBJ1-6; D ambiguous. The CDR3 covers 16 residues. Deletions cut 4 bases from V and 0 bases from J, with 10 bases between. Germline values: CDR1 SGHTA, CDR2 FQGNSA. The CDR3, as DNA: TGTGCCAGCAGCTCACAAGGGTTCTCCTATAATTCACCCCTCCACTTT. Translation: CASSSQGFSYNSPLHF.

Notes on this clonotype: Since no conserved phenylalanine or tryptophan closes the CDR3, a read error is the likely cause. V gene TRBV29-1 combines with J gene TRBJ1-5; D remains ambiguous. The CDR3 extends over 12 amino acids. The germline V gene encodes CDR1 SQVTM and CDR2 ANQGSEA. The V end was cut by 4 bases, the J end by 9 bases, with 13 bases between. The CDR3 here is CSVGAGSTPQHS. In nucleotides, the CDR3 is TGCAGCGTTGGAGCGGGCAGTACGCCCCAGCATTCT.

This chain joins TRBV5-1 and TRBJ2-1; 10 nucleotides align to TRBD2. From germline, CDR1 is SGHRS and CDR2 YFSETQ. There are 15 residues in the CDR3. V was pared by 1 base and J by 3 bases, with 1 base of the junction left unmatched. In DNA, the CDR3 is TGCGCCAGCAGCTTGACTAGCGGGATCTACAATGAGCAGTTCTTC. Protein sequence: CASSLTSGIYNEQFF.

The V and J genes are TRBV29-1 and TRBJ1-2; TRBD1 is a possible D gene (6 bases). This CDR3 comprises 11 residues. Germline CDR1 reads SQVTM; CDR2 reads ANQGSEA. Trimming took 4 bases from V and 8 from J, leaving 11 bases between them. The CDR3 here is CSVVQQGGYTF. In DNA form, the CDR3 reads TGCAGCGTTGTACAGCAGGGGGGCTACACCTTC.

This clonotype was seen at least ten times. The chain carries TRBV5-1 and TRBJ1-1; tentatively, D is TRBD1 (5 bases). V was shortened by 2 bases and J by 5 bases, with 19 bases between the two germline ends. Germline CDR1 SGHRS, CDR2 YFSETQ. The CDR3 is 16 amino acids. CDR3 sequence (DNA): TGCGCCAGCAGCTTTTCAGGGTATAATATAGGGACTGAAGCTTTCTTT. Translating gives CASSFSGYNIGTEAFF.

This clonotype was seen at least ten times. The CDR3 nucleotides read TGTGCCAGCAGCTCGACTAGTATCCCAGAGACCCAGTACTTC. Its protein product is CASSSTSIPETQYF. The chain uses TRBV7-9 and TRBJ2-5; a weak D match, TRBD2 (6 bases). Germline V gene lookup returns CDR1 SEHNR and CDR2 FQNEAQ (reference sequence). V lost 4 bases, J lost 4 bases, and 13 bases lay in between. CDR3 length: 14 residues.

This clonotype was counted between two and nine times. This rearrangement joins TRBV30 to TRBJ1-5; no clear D gene. The CDR3 consists of 14 residues. The germline CDR1 and CDR2 sequences are GTSNPN and SVGIG (reference sequence). V lost 1 base and J 2 bases, leaving 9 bases between the germline ends. CDR3 region: CAWSALGGNQPQHF. The CDR3 DNA reads TGTGCCTGGAGTGCCCTCGGGGGCAATCAGCCCCAGCATTTT.

The gene calls are TRBV2 and TRBJ2-7, with 10 bases aligning to TRBD1. The CDR3 has 16 amino acids. Germline assignment: CDR1 SNHLY and CDR2 FYNNEI. V gave up 0 bases and J gave up 1 base; unmatched junction bases: 3. The CDR3 coding sequence is TGTGCCAGCAGTGAAGCGTCGGGACAGGGGTCCTACGAGCAGTACTTC. This translates into CASSEASGQGSYEQYF.

This clonotype was picked up a small number of times. The chain carries TRBV6-1 and TRBJ2-7; TRBD2 agrees at 12 bases. CDR3 length: 16 amino acids. CDR1 is MNHNS, CDR2 SASEGT, per germline. V shed 4 bases, J shed 2 bases, and the junction held 6 bases outside the gene matches. The CDR3 loop is CASSGLAGDPAYEQYF. CDR3 nucleotide sequence: TGTGCCAGCAGTGGACTAGCGGGAGATCCCGCCTACGAGCAGTACTTC.

A note on this clonotype: It is likely a read error, because the conserved phenylalanine at the end of the CDR3 is missing. It is unclear where the CDR3 begins or ends on the DNA, so no DNA is shown, and the CDR3 is as TCRdb lists it. The rearrangement uses TRBV12-3 or TRBV12-4 and TRBJ1-4; TRBD1 is the table's D call, not checked against the DNA. Inclusive of both ends, the CDR3 amounts to 9 amino acids. CDR3 region: CASSPDRFY.

This clonotype was recorded at least ten times. V usage is TRBV7-9 and J usage is TRBJ2-7; weak D call: TRBD2 (5 bases). V was pared by 5 bases and J by 0 bases, with 17 bases between. The CDR3 is 16 residues long. Germline CDR1 and CDR2: SEHNR and FQNEAQ (reference sequence). In nucleotides, the CDR3 is TGTGCCAGCAGCAAAACTGGAGGTATCAGCTCCTACGAGCAGTACTTC. This codes for CASSKTGGISSYEQYF. Looking up the rest from reference TRBV7-9 and TRBJ2-7 gives the full variable domain: DTGVSQNPRHKITKRGQNVTFRCDPISEHNRLYWYRQTLGQGPEFLTYFQNEAQLEKSRLLSDRFSAERPKGSFSTLEIQRTEQGDSAMYLCASSKTGGISSYEQYFGPGTRLTVT.

The table lists this clonotype with a count of one. The chain links TRBV11-1 to TRBJ1-2, with 8 bases fitting TRBD1. V lost 4 bases and J lost 8; bases outside the gene matches: 12. This CDR3 has 15 amino acids. Per the germline V gene, CDR1 is SGHAT and CDR2 is FQDESV (reference sequence). The CDR3 nucleotides read TGTGCCAGCAGCTCTGACAGGGGATCGGTAAAGGGCTACACCTTC. Protein product: CASSSDRGSVKGYTF.

This clonotype was seen ten or more times. The CDR3 is CASSLGQGWGSPLHF. As DNA, the CDR3 is TGTGCCAGCAGCTTAGGACAGGGTTGGGGTTCACCCCTCCACTTT. V and J are TRBV11-2 and TRBJ1-6; 7 positions match TRBD1. From germline, CDR1 is SGHAT and CDR2 FQNNGV. This CDR3 region has 15 residues. The V segment lost 1 base and the J segment 9 bases; nucleotides outside the gene matches: 6.

The genes are TRBV2 and TRBJ1-2, with D possibly being TRBD1 (5 bases). Germline V lookup: CDR1 SNHLY, CDR2 FYNNEI. Trimming pared 2 bases from V and 5 bases from J, leaving 12 bases between. The CDR3 length is 14 residues. The CDR3 here is CASSELDSSYGYTF. CDR3 sequence (DNA): TGTGCCAGCAGTGAACTTGACAGCTCGTATGGCTACACCTTC.

On this clonotype: One base away lies a much larger clone, so this may be a sequencing read error. CDR3 region: CAISYLGAQETQYF. CDR3 bases: TGTGCCATCAGTTACTTAGGGGCCCAAGAGACCCAGTACTTC. The V gene is TRBV6-5, the J gene TRBJ2-5, with a tentative D call TRBD1 (5 bases). The CDR3 covers 14 residues. The germline gives CDR1 MNHEY, CDR2 SVGAGI.

This clonotype was observed at least ten times. This rearrangement joins TRBV7-3 to TRBJ2-2, with unresolved D. The CDR3 loop spans 13 amino acids. The V end was cut by 5 bases, the J end by 6 bases, with 10 bases between. Per germline, CDR1 SGHTA and CDR2 FQGTGA. Written as DNA, the CDR3 is TGTGCCAGCAGCCTCGGTGAGGCCGGGGAGCTGTTTTTT. Amino acid sequence: CASSLGEAGELFF.